This entry lists 5 T cell receptor beta chains sequenced from one sample in a study of shared clonotypes between healthy human individuals. The assay was immunoSEQ multiplex PCR, and TCRdb's table has in-frame clones only and misses some. The sample has about 490,000 clones, around 80% seen once; the top ten hold around 12%. Material for sequencing was PBMCs. The receptors derive from a middle-aged woman in good health. Some clones in this sample may be carry-over from other donors' samples.

This CDR3 is CASRPSGGSYNEQFF. The CDR3 DNA reads TGCGCCAGCAGACCCTCGGGAGGCAGCTACAATGAGCAGTTCTTC. The rearrangement uses TRBV5-1 and TRBJ2-1, with 7 positions matching TRBD2. Germline assignment: CDR1 SGHRS and CDR2 YFSETQ. The CDR3 spans 15 residues. Trimming cost V 5 bases and J 3 bases; bases outside gene matches: 8.

The rearrangement joins TRBV7-2 to TRBJ2-2; tentatively, D is TRBD2 (6 bases). The germline V and J ends were trimmed by 1 base and 2 bases, with 8 bases remaining between them. The CDR3 has 15 amino acids. Germline values: CDR1 SGHTA, CDR2 FQGNSA. The CDR3 DNA reads TGTGCCAGCAGCTTAGTCGGGACTAACACCGGGGAGCTGTTTTTT. This sequence encodes CASSLVGTNTGELFF.

CDR3 sequence: CASSYHRAQAYGYTF. The CDR3 region has the DNA TGTGCCAGCAGCTACCACAGGGCGCAGGCCTATGGCTACACCTTC. The V call is TRBV7-2, the J call TRBJ1-2; TRBD1 is a possible D gene (6 bases). V was trimmed by 4 bases and J by 4 bases, leaving 16 bases between them. CDR3 size: 15 residues. The V gene's germline CDR1 is SGHTA and CDR2 FQGNSA.

The chain combines TRBV18 with TRBJ2-1; 10 nucleotides align to TRBD2. The CDR3 covers 17 residues. With 1 base clipped from V and 5 bases from J, the junction kept 8 bases outside the gene matches. Per germline, CDR1 KGHSH and CDR2 LQKENI. This CDR3 is CASSPRATSGSNNEQFF. DNA for the CDR3: TGTGCCAGCTCACCACGGGCGACTAGCGGGTCGAACAATGAGCAGTTCTTC.

V is TRBV28 and J is TRBJ1-4; a weak D match, TRBD1 (5 bases). The CDR3 runs 15 residues. Germline V gene lookup returns CDR1 MDHEN and CDR2 SYDVKM. The V gene lost 3 bases and the J gene lost 7 bases, with 15 bases spanning the gap. CDR3 protein: CASSFRKAGGEKLFF. The CDR3 DNA reads TGTGCCAGCAGTTTCCGCAAGGCTGGGGGTGAAAAACTGTTTTTT.